One T cell receptor (beta chain) is described in this entry. The data were produced by immunoSEQ multiplex PCR, yet TCRdb's version contains in-frame clones alone and is incomplete. The sample has about 220,000 clones; around 94% are singletons. The source of the sample is a study of control samples from healthy donors and cancer patients. Germline V gives CDR1 MDHEN, CDR2 SYDVKM. CDR3 length: 15 amino acids. V lost 4 bases, J lost 6 bases, and 11 bases stayed unmatched. Sample: blood. The TCR was taken from a man over 45 in good health. The chain is built from TRBV28 and TRBJ1-2; 7 nucleotides line up with TRBD1. The CDR3 is CASSYYLTGTHGYTF. The CDR3 DNA follows: TGTGCCAGCAGTTATTATCTGACAGGGACCCATGGCTACACCTTC.